These 7 T cell receptor beta chains share one sample of origin, sequenced in a study of T cells in Graves' hyperthyroidism and ophthalmopathy. RNA transcripts were the template for amplifying TCR beta CDR3 regions. In the first-round RT-PCR of the TCR CDR3, the HTBI primer set was used. TCRdb itself ran the multiplex PCR reads through MiXCR, one entry per CDR3 protein. Among about 600,000 distinct CDR3 sequences listed, about 14% were seen once. Source material: blood. These receptors were obtained from a woman aged 50 to 60 with Graves' ophthalmopathy.

Ten or more counts support this clonotype. The chain has TRBV7-9 and TRBJ1-6; a weak D match, TRBD1 (6 bases). The germline CDR1 and CDR2 sequences are SEHNR and FQNEAQ (reference sequence). CDR3 length: 14 residues. V lost 4 bases to trimming and J lost 6 bases, with 10 bases between them. This CDR3 reads CASSSRGGNSPLHF. The CDR3 DNA is TGTGCCAGCAGCTCCAGGGGTGGTAATTCACCCCTCCACTTT.

V usage is TRBV7-9 and J usage is TRBJ2-7, with 8 bases fitting TRBD2. The ends lost 1 base at V and 0 bases at J; junction bases unmatched: 8. Germline CDR1 and CDR2: SEHNR and FQNEAQ (reference sequence). The CDR3 spans 17 residues. CDR3 amino acids: CASSLGTSRLFSYEQYF. The CDR3, as DNA: TGTGCCAGCAGCTTAGGGACTAGCAGGCTATTCTCCTACGAGCAGTACTTC.

V is TRBV6-5 and J is TRBJ1-1; the D is unclear. The V end lost 4 bases, the J end lost 10 bases, and 10 bases lay between the germline ends. Germline CDR1 MNHEY, CDR2 SVGAGI. The CDR3 is 11 amino acids. CDR3 coding DNA: TGTGCCAGCAGTTCGCAGGTCCTAGCTTTCTTT. Amino acid sequence: CASSSQVLAFF.

This clonotype was seen many times. CDR3 sequence reads: CSARDREGLGNEQFF. The DNA for the CDR3 is TGCAGTGCTAGAGATAGGGAGGGACTCGGCAATGAGCAGTTCTTC. The rearrangement uses TRBV20-1 and TRBJ2-1; 7 bases align to TRBD2. V shed 0 bases, J shed 6 bases, and the junction held 8 bases outside the gene matches. The CDR3 runs 15 residues. Germline loops: CDR1 DFQATT, CDR2 SNEGSKA (reference sequence).

V is TRBV20-1 and J is TRBJ1-1; D remains ambiguous. The CDR3 loop spans 13 amino acids. Germline V CDR1 and CDR2: DFQATT, SNEGSKA (reference sequence). V was pared by 6 bases and J by 1 base, with 12 bases between. The CDR3 reads CSAQINKNTEAFF. Written as DNA, the CDR3 is TGCAGTGCCCAGATCAACAAGAACACTGAAGCTTTCTTT.

This clonotype was counted at least ten times. This chain joins TRBV5-1 and TRBJ2-7; TRBD2 matches at 11 bases. Germline-derived CDR1 and CDR2 are SGHRS and YFSETQ. The trim removed 1 base at V and 3 bases at J, leaving 6 bases unmatched. This CDR3 spans 16 amino acids. The CDR3 region has the DNA TGCGCCAGCAGCTTGAGAATCACTAGCGGGAGCTACGAGCAGTACTTC. Its protein is CASSLRITSGSYEQYF.

This clonotype was detected ten times or more. V is TRBV2 and J is TRBJ2-5, with 12 bases aligning to TRBD2. CDR1 SNHLY and CDR2 FYNNEI come from the germline V gene. The CDR3 consists of 15 residues. Unmatched junction bases numbered 4, after V lost 8 bases and J lost 0 bases. CDR3 sequence: CASQRTSGNQETQYF. DNA for the CDR3: TGTGCCAGCCAACGGACTAGCGGGAACCAAGAGACCCAGTACTTC.